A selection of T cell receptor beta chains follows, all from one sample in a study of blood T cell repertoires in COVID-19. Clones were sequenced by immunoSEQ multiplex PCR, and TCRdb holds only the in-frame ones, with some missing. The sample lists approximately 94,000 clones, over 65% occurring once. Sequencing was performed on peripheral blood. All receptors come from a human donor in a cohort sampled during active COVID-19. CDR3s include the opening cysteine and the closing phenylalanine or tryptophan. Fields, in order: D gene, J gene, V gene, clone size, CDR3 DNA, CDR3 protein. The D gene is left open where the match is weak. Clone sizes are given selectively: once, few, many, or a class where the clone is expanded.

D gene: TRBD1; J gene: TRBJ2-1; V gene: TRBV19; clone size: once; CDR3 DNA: TGTGCCAGTAGTATAAGCAAGCAGGGGGTCTACAATGAGCAGTTCTTC; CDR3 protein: CASSISKQGVYNEQFF
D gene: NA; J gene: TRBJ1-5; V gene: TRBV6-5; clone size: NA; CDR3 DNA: TGTGCCAGCAGACGCGGGGGGGGTCAAAATCAGCCCCAGCATTTT; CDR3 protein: CASRRGGGQNQPQHF
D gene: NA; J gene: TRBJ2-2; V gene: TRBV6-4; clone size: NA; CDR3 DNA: TGTGCCAGCAGTAGTTCGGAGACCGGGGAGCTGTTTTTT; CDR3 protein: CASSSSETGELFF
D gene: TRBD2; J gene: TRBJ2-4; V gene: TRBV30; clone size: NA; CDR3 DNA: TGTGCCTCCGAAACCGGGACTAGCACGATTTTAGCCAAAAACATTCAGTACTTC; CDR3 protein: CASETGTSTILAKNIQYF
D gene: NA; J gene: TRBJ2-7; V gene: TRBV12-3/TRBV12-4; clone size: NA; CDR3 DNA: TGTGCCAGCAGTAAAGGGGGATACGAGCAGTACTTC; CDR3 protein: CASSKGGYEQYF
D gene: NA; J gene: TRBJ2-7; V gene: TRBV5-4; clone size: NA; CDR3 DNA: TGTGCCATTAACTCTGCGGAACAGGGCGGCCTCGAGCAGTACTTC; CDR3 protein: CAINSAEQGGLEQYF
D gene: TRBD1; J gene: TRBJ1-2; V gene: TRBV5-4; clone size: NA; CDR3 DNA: TGTGCCAGCAGCTTGGGCGGGACAGGGGGCAGTAAGGGATATGGCTACACCTTC; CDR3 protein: CASSLGGTGGSKGYGYTF
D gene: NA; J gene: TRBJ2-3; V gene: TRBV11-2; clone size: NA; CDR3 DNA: TGTGCCAGCAGCTTGAGCACAGGCAGAGATACGCAGTATTTT; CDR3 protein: CASSLSTGRDTQYF
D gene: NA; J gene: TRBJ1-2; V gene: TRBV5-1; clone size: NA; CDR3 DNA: TGCGCCAGTCATACCGGACAGCCTACTAACTATGGCTACACCTTC; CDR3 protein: CASHTGQPTNYGYTF
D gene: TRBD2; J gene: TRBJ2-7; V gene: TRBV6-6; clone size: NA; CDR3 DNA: TGTGCCAGCACCGGGAGGGGCTCCTACGAGCAGTACTTC; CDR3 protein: CASTGRGSYEQYF
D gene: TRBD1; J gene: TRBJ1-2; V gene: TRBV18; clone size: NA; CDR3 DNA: TGTGCCAGCTCACCACTCGGCGGGACAGGGGGTTTTGAGGGCTACACCTTC; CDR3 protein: CASSPLGGTGGFEGYTF
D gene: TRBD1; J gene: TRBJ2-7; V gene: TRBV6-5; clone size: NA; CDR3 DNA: TGTGCCAGCAGGGGGACAGGGTGGCAGTACTTC; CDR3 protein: CASRGTGWQYF
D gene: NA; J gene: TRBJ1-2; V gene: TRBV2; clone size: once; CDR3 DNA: TGTGCCAGCAGTGTAACAGGGTATGGCTACACCTTC; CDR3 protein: CASSVTGYGYTF
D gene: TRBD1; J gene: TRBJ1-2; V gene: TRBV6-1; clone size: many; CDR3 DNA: TGTGCCAGCAGTGAATCCCACAGGGGGCGGAACTATGGCTACACCTTC; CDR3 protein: CASSESHRGRNYGYTF
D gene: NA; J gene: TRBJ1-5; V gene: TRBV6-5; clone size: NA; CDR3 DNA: TGTGCCAGAACCCCGGGGGGATATCAGCCCCAGCATTTT; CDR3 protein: CARTPGGYQPQHF
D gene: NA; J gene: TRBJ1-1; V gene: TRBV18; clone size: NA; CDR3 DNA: TGTGCCAGCTCACCTCAAAGGGGATCTGGGGACACTGAAGCTTTCTTT; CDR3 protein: CASSPQRGSGDTEAFF
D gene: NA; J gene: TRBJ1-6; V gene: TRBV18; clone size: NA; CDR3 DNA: TGTGCCAGCTCACCACGGCAGGCGAATTCACCCCTCCACTTT; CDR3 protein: CASSPRQANSPLHF
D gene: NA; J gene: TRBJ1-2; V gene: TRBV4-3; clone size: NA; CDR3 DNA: TGCGCCAGCAGCCAAGATCTCGGCAGGGGAAGTGGCTACACCTTC; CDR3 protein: CASSQDLGRGSGYTF
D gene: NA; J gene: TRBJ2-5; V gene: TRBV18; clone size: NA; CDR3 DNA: TGTGCCAGCTCACCACTATTACAGGGCAACGGAGAGCAGTACTTC; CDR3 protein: CASSPLLQGNGEQYF
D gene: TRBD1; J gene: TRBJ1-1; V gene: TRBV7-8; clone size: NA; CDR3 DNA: TGTGCCAGCAGCTCCCGACAGGGCCCGACTGAAGCTTTCTTT; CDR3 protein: CASSSRQGPTEAFF
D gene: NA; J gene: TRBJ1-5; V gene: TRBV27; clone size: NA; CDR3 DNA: TGTGCCAGCAGCCTCGGACAGTTTGGCAATCAGCCCCAGCATTTT; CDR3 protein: CASSLGQFGNQPQHF
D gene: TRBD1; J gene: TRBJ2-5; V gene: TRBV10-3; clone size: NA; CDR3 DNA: TGTGCCATCAGTTCGGGACAGGGGGGCGAGACCCAGTACTTC; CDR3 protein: CAISSGQGGETQYF
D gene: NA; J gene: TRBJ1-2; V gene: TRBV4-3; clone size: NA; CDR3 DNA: TGCGCCAGCAGCCGCTCAGGGGCTTCCCTTTATGGCTACACCTTC; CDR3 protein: CASSRSGASLYGYTF
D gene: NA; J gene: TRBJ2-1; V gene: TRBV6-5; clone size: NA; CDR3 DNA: TGTGCCAGCAGTTACGCAGGACATAATTACAATGAGCAGTTCTTC; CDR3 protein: CASSYAGHNYNEQFF
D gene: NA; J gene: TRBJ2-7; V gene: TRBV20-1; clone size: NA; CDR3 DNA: TGCAGTGCTAGTATTGCTGCAGGCGAGCAGTACTTC; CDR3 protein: CSASIAAGEQYF
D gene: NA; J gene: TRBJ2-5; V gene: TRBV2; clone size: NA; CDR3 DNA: TGTGCCGGGGCGGCTGGCCAAGAGACCCAGTACTTC; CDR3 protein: CAGAAGQETQYF
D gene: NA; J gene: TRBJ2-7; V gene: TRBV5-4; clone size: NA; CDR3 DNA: TGTGCCAGCAGCCTCTCGGTGGGGGCAACCGGGATTGGCGAGCAGTACTTC; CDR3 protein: CASSLSVGATGIGEQYF
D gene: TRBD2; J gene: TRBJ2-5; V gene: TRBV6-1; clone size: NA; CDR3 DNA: TGTGCCAGCAGTGAGATAGCGGGAGGGCCGGGGAAGACCCAGTACTTC; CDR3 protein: CASSEIAGGPGKTQYF
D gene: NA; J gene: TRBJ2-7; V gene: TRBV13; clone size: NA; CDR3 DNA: TGTGCCAGCAGCTTCTTTGGGGCCCCCTCCTACGAGCAGTACTTC; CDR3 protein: CASSFFGAPSYEQYF
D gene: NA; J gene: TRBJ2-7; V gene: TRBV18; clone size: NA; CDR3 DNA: TGTGCCAGCTCACCGATCGACAGCTCCTACGAGCAGTACTTC; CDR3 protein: CASSPIDSSYEQYF
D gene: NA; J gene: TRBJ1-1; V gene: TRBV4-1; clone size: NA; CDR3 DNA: TGCGCCAGCAGCCAAGCCCCCCAGGGGCCCTTGTCTGAAGCTTTCTTT; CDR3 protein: CASSQAPQGPLSEAFF
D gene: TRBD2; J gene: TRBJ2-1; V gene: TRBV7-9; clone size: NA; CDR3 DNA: TGTGCCAGCAGCTACGCGGTGGGGTCTAGCGGGGGGTCGAGCAATGAGCAGTTCTTC; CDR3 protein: CASSYAVGSSGGSSNEQFF
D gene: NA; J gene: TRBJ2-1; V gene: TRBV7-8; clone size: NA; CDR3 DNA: TGTGCCAGCAGCTTAGTAAGCGGAGCGAGCTCCTACAATGAGCAGTTCTTC; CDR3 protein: CASSLVSGASSYNEQFF
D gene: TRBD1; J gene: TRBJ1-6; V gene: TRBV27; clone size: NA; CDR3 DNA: TGTGCCAGCAGACAATCCCAGGGGGCTGGTAATTCACCCCTCCACTTT; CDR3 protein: CASRQSQGAGNSPLHF
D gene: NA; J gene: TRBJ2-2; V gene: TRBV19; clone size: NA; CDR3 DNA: TGTGCCAGTAGTATAGGAATTTCGGTCTCCGGGGAGCTGTTTTTT; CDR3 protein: CASSIGISVSGELFF
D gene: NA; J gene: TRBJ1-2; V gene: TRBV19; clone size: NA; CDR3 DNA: TGTGCCAGTAACCCTACGACAGTAACTAACTATGGCTACACCTTC; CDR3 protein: CASNPTTVTNYGYTF
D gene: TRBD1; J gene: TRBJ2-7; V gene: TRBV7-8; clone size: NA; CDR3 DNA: TGTGCCAGCAGCTTAGGGGGACAGGGACTCGAGCAGTACTTC; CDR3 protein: CASSLGGQGLEQYF
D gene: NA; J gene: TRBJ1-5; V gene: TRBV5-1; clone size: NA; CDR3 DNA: TGCGCCAGCAGCCGGGGGGGTAGCAATCAGCCCCAGCATTTT; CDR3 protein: CASSRGGSNQPQHF
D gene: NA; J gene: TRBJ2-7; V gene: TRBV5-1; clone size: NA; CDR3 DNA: TGCGCCAGCAGCTTGGCGGGGAGCCCAGATTACGAGCAGTACTTC; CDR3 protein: CASSLAGSPDYEQYF
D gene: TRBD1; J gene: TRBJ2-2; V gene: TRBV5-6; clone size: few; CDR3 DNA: TGTGCCAGCAGCCGAGGGGACAGGGAAACCGGGGAGCTGTTTTTT; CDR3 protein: CASSRGDRETGELFF
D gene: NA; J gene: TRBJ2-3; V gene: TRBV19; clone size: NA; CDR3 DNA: TGTGCCAGTGGGCAGGGTATCGCAGATACGCAGTATTTT; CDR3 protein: CASGQGIADTQYF
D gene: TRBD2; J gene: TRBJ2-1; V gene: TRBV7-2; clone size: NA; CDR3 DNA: TGTGCCAGCAGCCCCCCGGGACTAGCGGGATTGGAGCAGTTCTTC; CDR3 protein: CASSPPGLAGLEQFF
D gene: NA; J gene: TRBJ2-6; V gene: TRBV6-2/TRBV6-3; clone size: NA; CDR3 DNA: TGTGCCAGCAGTTCCTCGGGGGACCGGGGGTCTTACGGGGCCAACGTCCTGACTTTC; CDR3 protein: CASSSSGDRGSYGANVLTF
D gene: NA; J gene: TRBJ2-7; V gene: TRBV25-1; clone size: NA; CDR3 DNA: TGTGCCAGCAGTGACGTTCCCCTCGAGCAGTACTTC; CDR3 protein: CASSDVPLEQYF
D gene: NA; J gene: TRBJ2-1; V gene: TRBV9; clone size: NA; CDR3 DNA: TGTGCCAGCAGCGTAGGTTCGACAGCTAATGAGCAGTTCTTC; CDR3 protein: CASSVGSTANEQFF
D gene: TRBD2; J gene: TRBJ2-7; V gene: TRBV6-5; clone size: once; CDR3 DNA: TGTGCCAGCAGTCGACTAGCGGGAGGATACGAGCAGTACTTC; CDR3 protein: CASSRLAGGYEQYF
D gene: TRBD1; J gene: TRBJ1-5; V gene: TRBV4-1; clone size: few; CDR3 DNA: TGCGCCAGCAGCCACTCGACAGGGGCCGGTCAGCCCCAGCATTTT; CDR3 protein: CASSHSTGAGQPQHF
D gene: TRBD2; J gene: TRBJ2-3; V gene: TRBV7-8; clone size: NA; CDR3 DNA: TGTGCCAGCAGCTTTAAAGGACTAGCGGGGAACACAGATACGCAGTATTTT; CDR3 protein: CASSFKGLAGNTDTQYF
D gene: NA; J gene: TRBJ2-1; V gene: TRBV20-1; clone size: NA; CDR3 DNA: TGCAGTGGCCCGGGTGAGCAGTTCTTC; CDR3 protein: CSGPGEQFF
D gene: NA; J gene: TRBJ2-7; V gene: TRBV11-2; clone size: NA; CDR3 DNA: TGTGCCAGCAGCTTAGTTGCGATCGGCGAGCAGTACTTC; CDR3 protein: CASSLVAIGEQYF
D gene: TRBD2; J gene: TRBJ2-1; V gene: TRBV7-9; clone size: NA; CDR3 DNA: TGTGCCAGCAGCTTAGGCCTAGCGGGTATTCAAGATGAGCAGTTCTTC; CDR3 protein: CASSLGLAGIQDEQFF
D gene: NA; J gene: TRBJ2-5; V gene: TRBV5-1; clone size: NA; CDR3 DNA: TGCGCCAGCAGCTTGGTTTCGGCGGGATATGAGACCCAGTACTTC; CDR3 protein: CASSLVSAGYETQYF
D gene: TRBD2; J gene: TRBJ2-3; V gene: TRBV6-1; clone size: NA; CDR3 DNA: TGTGCCAGCAGTGAAAGGGACTACGCATTGTCAGATACGCAGTATTTT; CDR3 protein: CASSERDYALSDTQYF
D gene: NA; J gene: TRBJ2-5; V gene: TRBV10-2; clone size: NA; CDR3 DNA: TGCGCCAGCAGTGAGGTCGGGGAAACAGAGACCCAGTACTTC; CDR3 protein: CASSEVGETETQYF
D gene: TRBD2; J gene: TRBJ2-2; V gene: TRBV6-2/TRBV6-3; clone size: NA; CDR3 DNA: TGTGCCAGCAGTTACTCATGGGGTTCGGCGGGAGGACCCACCGGGGAGCTGTTTTTT; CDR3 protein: CASSYSWGSAGGPTGELFF
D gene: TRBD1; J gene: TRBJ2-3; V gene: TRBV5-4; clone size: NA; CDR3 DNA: TGTGCCAGCAGCAAAAGGGACAGCTTTACAGATACGCAGTATTTT; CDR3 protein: CASSKRDSFTDTQYF
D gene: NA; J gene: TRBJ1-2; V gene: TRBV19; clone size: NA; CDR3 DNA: TGTGCCAGTAGTATAGCCTCGGGGTTAAAAAACTATGGCTACACCTTC; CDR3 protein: CASSIASGLKNYGYTF
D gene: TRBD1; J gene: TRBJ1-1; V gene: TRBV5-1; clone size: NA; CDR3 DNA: TGCGCCAGCAGCTTGGCCGGACAGGGAGAAACTGAAGCTTTCTTT; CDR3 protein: CASSLAGQGETEAFF
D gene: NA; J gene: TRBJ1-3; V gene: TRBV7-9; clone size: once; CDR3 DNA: TGTGCCAGCGCACTCTCCATCTCTGGAAACACCATATATTTT; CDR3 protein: CASALSISGNTIYF
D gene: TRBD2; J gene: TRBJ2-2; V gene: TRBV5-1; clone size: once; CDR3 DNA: TGCGCCAGCAGATTGACTAGCGGGTACACCGGGGAGCTGTTTTTT; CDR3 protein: CASRLTSGYTGELFF